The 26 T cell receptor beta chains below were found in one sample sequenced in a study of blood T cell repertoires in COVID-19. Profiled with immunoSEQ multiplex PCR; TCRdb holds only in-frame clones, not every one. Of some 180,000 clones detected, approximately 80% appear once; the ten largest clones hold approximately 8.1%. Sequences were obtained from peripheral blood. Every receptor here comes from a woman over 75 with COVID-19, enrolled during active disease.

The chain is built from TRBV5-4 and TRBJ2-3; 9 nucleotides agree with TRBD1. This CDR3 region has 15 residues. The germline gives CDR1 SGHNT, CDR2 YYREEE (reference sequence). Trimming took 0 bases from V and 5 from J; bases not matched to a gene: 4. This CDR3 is CASSLVTGGGDTQYF. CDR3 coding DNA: TGTGCCAGCAGCTTGGTAACAGGGGGCGGAGATACGCAGTATTTT.

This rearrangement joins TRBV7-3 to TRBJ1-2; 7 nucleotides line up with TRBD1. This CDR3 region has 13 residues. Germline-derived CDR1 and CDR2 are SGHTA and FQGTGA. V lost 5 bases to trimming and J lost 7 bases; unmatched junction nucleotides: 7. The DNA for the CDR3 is TGTGCCAGCAGCGCCCAGGGGGATAGTGGCTACACCTTC. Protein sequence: CASSAQGDSGYTF.

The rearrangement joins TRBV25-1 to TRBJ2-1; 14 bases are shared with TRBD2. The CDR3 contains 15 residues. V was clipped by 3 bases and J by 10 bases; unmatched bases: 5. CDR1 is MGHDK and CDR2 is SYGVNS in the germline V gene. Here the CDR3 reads CASSDPGLAGVEQFF. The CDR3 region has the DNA TGTGCCAGCAGTGACCCGGGACTAGCGGGAGTCGAGCAGTTCTTC.

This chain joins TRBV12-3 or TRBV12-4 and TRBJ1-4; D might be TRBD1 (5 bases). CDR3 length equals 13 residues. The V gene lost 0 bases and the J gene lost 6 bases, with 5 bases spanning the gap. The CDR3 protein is CASSLARDEKLFF. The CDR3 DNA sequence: TGTGCCAGCAGTTTAGCCAGGGATGAAAAACTGTTTTTT.

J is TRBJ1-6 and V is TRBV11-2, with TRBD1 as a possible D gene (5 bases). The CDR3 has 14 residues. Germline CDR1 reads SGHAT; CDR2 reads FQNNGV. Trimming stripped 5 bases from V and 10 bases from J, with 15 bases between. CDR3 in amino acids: CASSPPRVRSPLHF. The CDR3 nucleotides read TGTGCCAGCAGCCCCCCCAGGGTCAGATCACCCCTCCACTTT. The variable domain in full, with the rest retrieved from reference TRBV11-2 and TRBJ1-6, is EAGVAQSPRYKIIEKRQSVAFWCNPISGHATLYWYQQILGQGPKLLIQFQNNGVVDDSQLPKDRFSAERLKGVDSTLKIQPAKLEDSAVYLCASSPPRVRSPLHFGNGTRLTVT.

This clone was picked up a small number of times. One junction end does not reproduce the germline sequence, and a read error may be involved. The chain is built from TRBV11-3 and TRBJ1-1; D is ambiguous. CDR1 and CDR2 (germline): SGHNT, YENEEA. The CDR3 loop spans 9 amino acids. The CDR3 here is CASARESYF. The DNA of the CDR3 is TGTGCCAGCGCCCGGGAGAGCTATTTT.

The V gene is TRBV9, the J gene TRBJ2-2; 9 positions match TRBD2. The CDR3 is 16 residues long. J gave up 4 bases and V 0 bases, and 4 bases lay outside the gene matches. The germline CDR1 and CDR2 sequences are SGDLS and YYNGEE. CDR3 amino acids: CASSVGLRGGTGELFF. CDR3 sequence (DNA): TGTGCCAGCAGCGTAGGTTTGCGGGGGGGCACCGGGGAGCTGTTTTTT.

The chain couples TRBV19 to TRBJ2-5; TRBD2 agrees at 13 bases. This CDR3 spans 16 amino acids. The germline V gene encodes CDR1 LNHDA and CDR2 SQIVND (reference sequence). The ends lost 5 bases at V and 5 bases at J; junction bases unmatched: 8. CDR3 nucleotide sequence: TGTGCCAGTAGTTCTACTAGCGGGAGGGCGTCGGAGACCCAGTACTTC. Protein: CASSSTSGRASETQYF.

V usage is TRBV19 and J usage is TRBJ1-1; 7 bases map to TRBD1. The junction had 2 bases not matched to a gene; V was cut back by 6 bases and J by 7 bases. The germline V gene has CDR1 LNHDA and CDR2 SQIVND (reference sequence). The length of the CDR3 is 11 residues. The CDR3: CASRRDSEAFF. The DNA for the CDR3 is TGTGCCAGTAGGCGGGACAGTGAAGCTTTCTTT.

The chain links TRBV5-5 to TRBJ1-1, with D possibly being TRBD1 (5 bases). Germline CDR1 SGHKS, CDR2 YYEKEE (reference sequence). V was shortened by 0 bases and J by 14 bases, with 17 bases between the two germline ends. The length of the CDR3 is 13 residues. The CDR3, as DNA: TGTGCCAGCAGCTTGGCACAGGTGGCCGTTTTATTCTTT. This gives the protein CASSLAQVAVLFF.

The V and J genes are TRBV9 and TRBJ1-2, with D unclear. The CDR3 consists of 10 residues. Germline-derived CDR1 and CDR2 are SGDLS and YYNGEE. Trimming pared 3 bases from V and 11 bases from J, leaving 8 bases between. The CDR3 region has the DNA TGTGCCAGCAGCGGAGACGGGTACACCTTC. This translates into CASSGDGYTF.

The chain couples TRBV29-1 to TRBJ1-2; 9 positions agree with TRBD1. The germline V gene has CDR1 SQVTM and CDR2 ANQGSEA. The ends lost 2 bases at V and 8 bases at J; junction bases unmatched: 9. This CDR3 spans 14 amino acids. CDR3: CSVEFLRTGEGYTF. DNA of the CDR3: TGCAGCGTTGAATTTTTAAGGACAGGGGAAGGCTACACCTTC.

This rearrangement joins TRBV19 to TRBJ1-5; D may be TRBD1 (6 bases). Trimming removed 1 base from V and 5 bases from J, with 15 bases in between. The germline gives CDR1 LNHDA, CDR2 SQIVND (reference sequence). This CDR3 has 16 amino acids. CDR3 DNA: TGTGCCAGTAGTATAGTCGGGGGGCGTTTCGATCAGCCCCAGCATTTT. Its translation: CASSIVGGRFDQPQHF.

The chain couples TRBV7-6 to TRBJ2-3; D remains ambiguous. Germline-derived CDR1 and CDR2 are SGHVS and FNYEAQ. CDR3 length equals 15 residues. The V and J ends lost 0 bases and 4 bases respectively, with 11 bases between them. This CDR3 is CASSLAALPPDTQYF. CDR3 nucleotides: TGTGCCAGCAGCTTAGCGGCCCTCCCGCCAGATACGCAGTATTTT.

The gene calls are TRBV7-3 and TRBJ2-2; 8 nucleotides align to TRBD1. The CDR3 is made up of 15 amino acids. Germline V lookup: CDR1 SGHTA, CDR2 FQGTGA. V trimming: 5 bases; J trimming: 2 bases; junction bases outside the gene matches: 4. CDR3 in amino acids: CASSQDRVNTGELFF. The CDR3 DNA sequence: TGTGCCAGCAGCCAGGACAGGGTTAACACCGGGGAGCTGTTTTTT.

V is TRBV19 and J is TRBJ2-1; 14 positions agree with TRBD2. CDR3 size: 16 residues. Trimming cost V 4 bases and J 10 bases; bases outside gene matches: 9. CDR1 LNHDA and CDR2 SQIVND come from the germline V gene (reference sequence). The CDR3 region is CASSSTGTSGRMEQFF. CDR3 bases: TGTGCCAGTAGTAGCACCGGGACTAGCGGGAGAATGGAGCAGTTCTTC.

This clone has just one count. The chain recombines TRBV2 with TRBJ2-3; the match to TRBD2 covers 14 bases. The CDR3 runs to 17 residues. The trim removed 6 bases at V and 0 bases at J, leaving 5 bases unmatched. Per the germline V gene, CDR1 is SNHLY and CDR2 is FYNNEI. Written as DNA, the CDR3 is TGTGCCAGCAGGGCGGGACTAGCGGGGGATAGCACAGATACGCAGTATTTT. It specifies CASRAGLAGDSTDTQYF.

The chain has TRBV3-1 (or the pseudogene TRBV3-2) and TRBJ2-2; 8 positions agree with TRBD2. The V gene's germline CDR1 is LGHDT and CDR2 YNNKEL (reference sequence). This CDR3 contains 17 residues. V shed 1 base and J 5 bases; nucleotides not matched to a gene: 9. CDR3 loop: CASSQGVAGLVTGELFF. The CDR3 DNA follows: TGTGCCAGCAGCCAAGGGGTAGCGGGATTGGTTACCGGGGAGCTGTTTTTT.

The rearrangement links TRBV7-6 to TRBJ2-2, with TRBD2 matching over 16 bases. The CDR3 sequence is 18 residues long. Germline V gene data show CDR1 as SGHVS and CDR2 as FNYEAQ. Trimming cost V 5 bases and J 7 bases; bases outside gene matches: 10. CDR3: CASSPAAGLAGGVGELFF. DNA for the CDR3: TGTGCCAGCAGCCCGGCCGCGGGACTAGCGGGAGGGGTCGGGGAGCTGTTTTTT.

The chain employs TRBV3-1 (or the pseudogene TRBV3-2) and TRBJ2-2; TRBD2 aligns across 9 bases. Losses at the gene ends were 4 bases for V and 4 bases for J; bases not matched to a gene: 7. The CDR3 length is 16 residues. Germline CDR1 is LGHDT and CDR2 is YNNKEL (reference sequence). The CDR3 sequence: CASSLSGSRGTGELFF. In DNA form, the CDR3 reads TGTGCCAGCAGCCTTAGCGGGAGTCGGGGCACCGGGGAGCTGTTTTTT.

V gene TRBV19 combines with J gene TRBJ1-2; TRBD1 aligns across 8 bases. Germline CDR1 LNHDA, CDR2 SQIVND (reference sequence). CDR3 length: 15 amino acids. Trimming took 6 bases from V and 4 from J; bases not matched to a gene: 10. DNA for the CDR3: TGTGCCAGTAGCCGGGACAGGAATATTCGCTATGGCTACACCTTC. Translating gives CASSRDRNIRYGYTF. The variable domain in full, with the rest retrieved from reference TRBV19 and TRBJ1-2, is DGGITQSPKYLFRKEGQNVTLSCEQNLNHDAMYWYRQDPGQGLRLIYYSQIVNDFQKGDIAEGYSVSREKKESFPLTVTSAQKNPTAFYLCASSRDRNIRYGYTFGSGTRLTVV.

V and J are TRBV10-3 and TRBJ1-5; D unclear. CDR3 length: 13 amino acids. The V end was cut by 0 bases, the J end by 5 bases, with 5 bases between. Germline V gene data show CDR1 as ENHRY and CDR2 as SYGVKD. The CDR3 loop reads CAISESRDQPQHF. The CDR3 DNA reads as TGTGCCATCAGTGAGTCTCGGGATCAGCCCCAGCATTTT.

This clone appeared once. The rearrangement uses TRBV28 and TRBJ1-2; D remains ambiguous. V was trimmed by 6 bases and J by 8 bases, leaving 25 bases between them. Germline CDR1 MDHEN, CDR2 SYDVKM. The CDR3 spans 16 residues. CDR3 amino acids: CASSPPSFGEGRGYTF. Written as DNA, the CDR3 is TGTGCCAGCAGCCCCCCTTCGTTCGGGGAAGGACGAGGCTACACCTTC.

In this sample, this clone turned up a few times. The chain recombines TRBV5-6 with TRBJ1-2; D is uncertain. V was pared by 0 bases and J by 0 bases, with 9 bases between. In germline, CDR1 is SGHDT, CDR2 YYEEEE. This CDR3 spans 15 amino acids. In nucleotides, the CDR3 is TGTGCCAGCAGCTTGGTCTCAGCGACTAACTATGGCTACACCTTC. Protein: CASSLVSATNYGYTF.

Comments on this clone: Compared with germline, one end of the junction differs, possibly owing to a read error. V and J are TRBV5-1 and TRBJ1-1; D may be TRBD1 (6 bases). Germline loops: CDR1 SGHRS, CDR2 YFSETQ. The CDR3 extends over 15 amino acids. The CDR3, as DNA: TGCGCCAGCCGCTTCGGGCAGGGGAAGAACACTGAAGCTTTCTTT. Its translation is CASRFGQGKNTEAFF. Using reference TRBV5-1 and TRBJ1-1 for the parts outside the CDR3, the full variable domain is KAGVTQTPRYLIKTRGQQVTLSCSPISGHRSVSWYQQTPGQGLQFLFEYFSETQRNKGNFPGRFSGRQFSNSRSEMNVSTLELGDSALYLCASRFGQGKNTEAFFGQGTRLTVV.

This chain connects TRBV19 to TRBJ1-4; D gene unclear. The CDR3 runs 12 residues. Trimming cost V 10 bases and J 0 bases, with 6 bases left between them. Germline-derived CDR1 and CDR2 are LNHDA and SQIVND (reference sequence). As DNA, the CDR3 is TGTGCCACCAGTGCAACTAATGAAAAACTGTTTTTT. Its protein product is CATSATNEKLFF.